This entry concerns a single T cell receptor (beta chain). The CDR3 runs to 17 residues. CDR1 is LNHNV, CDR2 YYDKDF, per germline (reference sequence). The V end lost 3 bases, the J end lost 3 bases, and 18 bases lay between the germline ends. The data originate from a study of OX40 agonist ivuxolimab in advanced cancers. About the study: In this cohort, patients received ivuxolimab, an agonistic anti-OX40 (CD134) antibody.

Generated by immunoSEQ multiplex PCR, the TCRdb table keeps only in-frame clones and is missing some. The repertoire holds more than 95,000 clones, with approximately 94% as singletons. Any history of autoimmune disease or systemic immunosuppression disqualified patients. This clonotype was sampled from an adult with an advanced solid tumor such as melanoma, head and neck, liver or kidney cancer. The chain recombines TRBV15 with TRBJ1-3, with D possibly TRBD1 on 6 matching bases. The sequences come from CD4+ or CD8+ T cells sorted from blood, collected in a trial of the OX40 agonist ivuxolimab. Here the CDR3 reads CATSSLSRGGVGNTIYF. Here the CDR3 DNA reads TGTGCCACCAGCAGCCTAAGCCGCGGGGGCGTTGGAAACACCATATATTTT.